A selection of T cell receptor beta chains follows, all from one sample in a study of CD8+ T cells in alopecia areata. TCRdb keeps only in-frame clones here, not all; method: immunoSEQ multiplex PCR. The table has about 130,000 clones, about 49% seen once. The sequencing here drew on CD8+ T cells sorted from blood, taken at week 0. Receptor source: a human donor with alopecia areata. Both conserved end residues are part of each CDR3. The D gene is left open where the match is weak. Some rows mark clone size as missing; the rest say once, few, many or name a class of expanded clone.

once	.	TRBV27	TRBJ2-7	TGTGCCAGCAGCCACCGGGACGGCCTATCCTACGAGCAGTACTTC	CASSHRDGLSYEQYF
.	.	TRBV11-2	TRBJ2-7	TGTGCCAGCAGCTTTATGAGCTCCTACGAGCAGTACTTC	CASSFMSSYEQYF
.	.	TRBV29-1	TRBJ2-7	TGCAGCGTCGGAAGGACAACCTACGAGCAGTACTTC	CSVGRTTYEQYF
few	.	TRBV5-4	TRBJ2-3	TGTGCCAGCAGCTTCGGGATAGATACGCAGTATTTT	CASSFGIDTQYF
.	.	TRBV15	TRBJ1-4	TGTGCCACCAGCAGAGATTACCGGGGGAATGAAAAACTGTTTTTT	CATSRDYRGNEKLFF
.	.	TRBV29-1	TRBJ1-1	TGCAGCGTTACGACAATTTTGAACACTGAAGCTTTCTTT	CSVTTILNTEAFF
.	.	TRBV4-1	TRBJ2-5	TGCGCCAGCAGCCAAGATCAGGAGGAGACCCAGTACTTC	CASSQDQEETQYF
few	.	TRBV7-9	TRBJ1-2	TGTGCCAGTTGCTCTTCTACGACAAACTATGGCTACACCTTC	CASCSSTTNYGYTF
few	.	TRBV9	TRBJ2-1	TGTGCCAGCAGCGTAGGGGGTTCTCGGCACAATGAGCAGTTCTTC	CASSVGGSRHNEQFF
.	TRBD1	TRBV15	TRBJ1-1	TGTGCCACCAGCAGAGATACCGGGACAGCCTTGAACACTGAAGCTTTCTTT	CATSRDTGTALNTEAFF
.	.	TRBV7-8	TRBJ2-3	TGTGCCAGCAGCCCCCGGGGATTCGGGAACAGAGATACGCAGTATTTT	CASSPRGFGNRDTQYF
.	.	TRBV30	TRBJ2-3	TGTGCCTGGAGTGTACCCGGGGGGCGCACAGATACGCAGTATTTT	CAWSVPGGRTDTQYF
.	.	TRBV6-5	TRBJ2-1	TGTGCCAGCAGTTACTCGGCGGGGAGCTCCTACAATGAGCAGTTCTTC	CASSYSAGSSYNEQFF
.	TRBD1	TRBV23-1	TRBJ1-5	TGCGCCAGCAGGCCGGGACAGAGCAATCAGCCCCAGCATTTT	CASRPGQSNQPQHF
few	.	TRBV15	TRBJ2-1	TGTGCCACCAGCAGACGGGATAGGGGGGCTTATGAGCAGTTCTTC	CATSRRDRGAYEQFF
.	.	TRBV7-7	TRBJ2-5	TGTGCTAGCAGCTTAGCAGGGCTCTCGACCCAAGAGACCCAGTACTTC	CASSLAGLSTQETQYF
few	.	TRBV10-1	TRBJ2-7	TGCGCCAGCAGTGAGTCCCGGACGGGAAAATCCTACGAGCAGTACTTC	CASSESRTGKSYEQYF
few	.	TRBV6-4	TRBJ1-1	TGTGCCAGCAGCATAGGGGTTACTGAAGCTTTCTTT	CASSIGVTEAFF
.	TRBD1	TRBV6-5	TRBJ2-3	TGTGCCAGCACCGGGACAGGAAAAGATACGCAGTATTTT	CASTGTGKDTQYF
.	TRBD1	TRBV25-1	TRBJ1-6	TGTGCCAGCAGGGACAGGGAGGAGAATTCACCCCTCCACTTT	CASRDREENSPLHF
.	TRBD2	TRBV6-5	TRBJ2-7	TGTGCCAGCAGTTACTCGAGGACTAGCGGGGGCTACGAGCAGTACTTC	CASSYSRTSGGYEQYF
.	.	TRBV27	TRBJ1-1	TGTGCCAGCAGTTTAAGGCCGGAGCCGAGCCGGGAAGCTTTCTTT	CASSLRPEPSREAFF
few	.	TRBV13	TRBJ2-1	TGTGCCAGCAGCTTAACGGTGTTCGAGCAGTTCTTC	CASSLTVFEQFF
.	.	TRBV5-6	TRBJ1-5	TGTGCCAGCAGCTTCATGACGGGCAATCAGCCCCAGCATTTT	CASSFMTGNQPQHF
.	.	TRBV5-6	TRBJ2-2	TGTGCCAGCAGCCTCGGTTACGCAACCGGGGAGCTGTTTTTT	CASSLGYATGELFF
.	.	TRBV6-5	TRBJ1-5	TGTGCCAGCGGTAATCAGCCCCAGCATTTT	CASGNQPQHF
few	.	TRBV6-6	TRBJ1-1	TGTGCCAGCAGTTACTCGAGGACTGACCCGAACACTGAAGCTTTCTTT	CASSYSRTDPNTEAFF
few	TRBD1	TRBV30	TRBJ2-1	TGTGCCTGGAGGGAAGGGACAGGAAGGTACAATGAGCAGTTCTTC	CAWREGTGRYNEQFF
few	.	TRBV27	TRBJ2-5	TGTGCCAGCAGTTTAGGAGGGGGCCCGGAAGAGACCCAGTACTTC	CASSLGGGPEETQYF
.	TRBD2	TRBV25-1	TRBJ2-3	TGTGCCAGTCGACCCAGGCTAGCGGAAACAGATACGCAGTATTTT	CASRPRLAETDTQYF
.	.	TRBV5-1	TRBJ2-1	TGCGCCAGCAGCTTGGGAAGGGGCGCCTACAATGAGCAGTTCTTC	CASSLGRGAYNEQFF
.	.	TRBV29-1	TRBJ2-2	TGCAGCGTTGAGTTAGACACGAACACCGGGGAGCTGTTTTTT	CSVELDTNTGELFF
few	.	TRBV6-6	TRBJ1-1	TGTGCCAGCAGTTACTGGAGCACTGAAGCTTTCTTT	CASSYWSTEAFF
.	.	TRBV30	TRBJ1-1	TGTGCCTGGGGGCCGGAGCTGGACACTGAAGCTTTCTTT	CAWGPELDTEAFF
.	.	TRBV19	TRBJ2-5	TGTGCCAGTAGTAAGGGACTCCGGGGGACCCAGTACTTC	CASSKGLRGTQYF
.	.	TRBV25-1	TRBJ1-2	TGTGCCAGCAGTGATCCAACAGGAGGCTACACCTTC	CASSDPTGGYTF
.	TRBD1	TRBV9	TRBJ1-6	TGTGCCAGCAAGGGAACAGGGGATCAATCACCCCTCCACTTT	CASKGTGDQSPLHF
.	.	TRBV30	TRBJ2-2	TGTGCCTGGAGTGTACCCAGGGAGGACACCGGGGAGCTGTTTTTT	CAWSVPREDTGELFF
.	.	TRBV27	TRBJ1-6	TGTGCCAGCAGCCTAGGGCCATCGAATTCACCCCTCCACTTT	CASSLGPSNSPLHF
.	TRBD2	TRBV5-6	TRBJ2-3	TGTGCCAGCAGCCTGGCTGCCCTGTTAGCGGGGGGTAAAGATACGCAGTATTTT	CASSLAALLAGGKDTQYF
few	.	TRBV10-3	TRBJ2-7	TGTGCCATCAGTACGGGCAGCTACGAGCAGTACTTC	CAISTGSYEQYF
.	.	TRBV25-1	TRBJ2-5	TGTGCCAGCAGTGACGGGTCGGAGACCCAGTACTTC	CASSDGSETQYF
few	.	TRBV2	TRBJ2-6	TGTGCCAGCAGCCCGAGCGAGCTTGGAACCAACGTCCTGACTTTC	CASSPSELGTNVLTF
few	.	TRBV27	TRBJ1-4	TGTGCCAGCAGGGAACTCGAGAGAGATGAAAAACTGTTTTTT	CASRELERDEKLFF
.	TRBD1	TRBV7-2	TRBJ1-5	TGTGCCAGCAGCTTAGAACAGGGGAGGGGCAATCAGCCCCAGCATTTT	CASSLEQGRGNQPQHF
few	TRBD2	TRBV27	TRBJ2-1	TGTGCCAGCACCCAGCTAGCGGGGGGGGAAGGTGAGCAGTTCTTC	CASTQLAGGEGEQFF
.	.	TRBV5-6	TRBJ2-2	TGTGCCAGCAGCTTGATCGCCTTAAACACCGGGGAGCTGTTTTTT	CASSLIALNTGELFF
few	.	TRBV7-2	TRBJ2-7	TGTGCCAGCGGCACCCGGGGTTACGAGCAGTACTTC	CASGTRGYEQYF
.	.	TRBV14	TRBJ2-2	TGTGCCAGCAGCCAAGACTGGAGCACCGGGGAGCTGTTTTTT	CASSQDWSTGELFF